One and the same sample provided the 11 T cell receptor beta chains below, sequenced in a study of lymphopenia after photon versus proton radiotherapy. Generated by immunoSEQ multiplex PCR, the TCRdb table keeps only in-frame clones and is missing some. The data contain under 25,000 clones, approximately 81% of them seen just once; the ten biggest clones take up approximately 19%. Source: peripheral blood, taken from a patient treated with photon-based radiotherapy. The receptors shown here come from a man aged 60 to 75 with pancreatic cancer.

The CDR3 protein is CASSLLAGGMYEQYF. CDR3 nucleotide sequence: TGTGCCAGCAGCTTGTTAGCGGGGGGGATGTACGAGCAGTACTTC. The chain employs TRBV7-3 and TRBJ2-7, with 11 bases matching TRBD2. The CDR3 spans 15 residues. V was pared by 3 bases and J by 4 bases, with 5 bases of the junction left unmatched. CDR1 SGHTA and CDR2 FQGTGA come from the germline V gene.

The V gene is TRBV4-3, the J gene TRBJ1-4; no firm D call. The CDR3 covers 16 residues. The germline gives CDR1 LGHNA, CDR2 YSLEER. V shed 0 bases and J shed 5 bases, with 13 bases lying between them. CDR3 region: CASSQDVWVANEKLFF. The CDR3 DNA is TGCGCCAGCAGCCAAGATGTGTGGGTCGCGAATGAAAAACTGTTTTTT.

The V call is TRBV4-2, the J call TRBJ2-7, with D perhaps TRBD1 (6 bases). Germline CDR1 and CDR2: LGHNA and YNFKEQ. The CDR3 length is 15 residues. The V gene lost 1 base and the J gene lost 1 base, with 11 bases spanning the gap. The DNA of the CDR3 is TGTGCCAGCAGCCAAGGCGCAGGGGAATCCTACGAGCAGTACTTC. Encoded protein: CASSQGAGESYEQYF.

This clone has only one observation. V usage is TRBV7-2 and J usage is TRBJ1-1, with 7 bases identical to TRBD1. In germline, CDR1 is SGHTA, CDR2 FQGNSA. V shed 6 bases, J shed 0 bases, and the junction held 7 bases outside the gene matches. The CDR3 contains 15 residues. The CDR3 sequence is CASSKTGEVNTEAFF. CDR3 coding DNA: TGTGCCAGCAGTAAAACAGGGGAGGTGAACACTGAAGCTTTCTTT.

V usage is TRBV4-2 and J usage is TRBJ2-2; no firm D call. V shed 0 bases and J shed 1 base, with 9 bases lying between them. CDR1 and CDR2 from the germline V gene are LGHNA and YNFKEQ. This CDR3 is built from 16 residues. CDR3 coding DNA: TGTGCCAGCAGCCAAGATTGGTATAGGAACACCGGGGAGCTGTTTTTT. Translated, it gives CASSQDWYRNTGELFF.

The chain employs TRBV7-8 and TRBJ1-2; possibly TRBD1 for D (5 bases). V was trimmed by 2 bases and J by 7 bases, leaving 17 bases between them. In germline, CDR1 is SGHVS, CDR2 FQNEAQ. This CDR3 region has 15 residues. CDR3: CASSLQGRGLRGYTF. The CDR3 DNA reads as TGTGCCAGCAGCTTACAGGGACGAGGGCTCCGTGGCTACACCTTC.

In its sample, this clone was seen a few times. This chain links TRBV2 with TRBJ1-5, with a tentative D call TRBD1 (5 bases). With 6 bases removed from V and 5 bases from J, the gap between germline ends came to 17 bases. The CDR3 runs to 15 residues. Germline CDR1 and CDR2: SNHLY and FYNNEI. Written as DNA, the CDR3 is TGTGCCAGCAGAGGGAGACAGAGCGAGGATCAGCCCCAGCATTTT. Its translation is CASRGRQSEDQPQHF.

CDR3 sequence: CASSDHSGGLNEKLFF. The CDR3 coding sequence is TGTGCCAGCAGTGACCACTCAGGGGGCCTTAATGAAAAACTGTTTTTT. This chain connects TRBV25-1 to TRBJ1-4; TRBD1 matches at 8 bases. There are 16 residues in the CDR3. Germline trimming cut 3 bases from V and 4 bases from J; bases unmatched to any gene: 7. Germline V lookup: CDR1 MGHDK, CDR2 SYGVNS. The full variable domain, its missing parts supplied by reference TRBV25-1 and TRBJ1-4, is EADIYQTPRYLVIGTGKKITLECSQTMGHDKMYWYQQDPGMELHLIHYSYGVNSTEKGDLSSESTVSRIRTEHFPLTLESARPSHTSQYLCASSDHSGGLNEKLFFGSGTQLSVL.

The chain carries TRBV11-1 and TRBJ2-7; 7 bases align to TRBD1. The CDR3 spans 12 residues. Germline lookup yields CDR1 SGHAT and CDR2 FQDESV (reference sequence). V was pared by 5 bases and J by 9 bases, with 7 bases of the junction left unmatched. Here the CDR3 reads CASSPEGAWQYF. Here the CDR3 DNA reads TGTGCCAGCAGCCCCGAGGGGGCTTGGCAGTACTTC.

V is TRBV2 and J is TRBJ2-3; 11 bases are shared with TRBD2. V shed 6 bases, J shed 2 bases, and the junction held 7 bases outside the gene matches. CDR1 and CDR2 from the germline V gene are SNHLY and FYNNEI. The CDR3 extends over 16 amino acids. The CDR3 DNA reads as TGTGCCAGCAGGCAGACTAGCGGGACTCCCACAGATACGCAGTATTTT. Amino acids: CASRQTSGTPTDTQYF.

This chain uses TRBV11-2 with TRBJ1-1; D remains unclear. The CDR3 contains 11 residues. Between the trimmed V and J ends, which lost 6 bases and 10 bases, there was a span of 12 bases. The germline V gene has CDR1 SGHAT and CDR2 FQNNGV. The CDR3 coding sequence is TGTGCCAGCAGTCTTGGGTATGGAGCTTTCTTT. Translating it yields CASSLGYGAFF. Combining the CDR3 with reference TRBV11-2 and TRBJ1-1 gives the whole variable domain EAGVAQSPRYKIIEKRQSVAFWCNPISGHATLYWYQQILGQGPKLLIQFQNNGVVDDSQLPKDRFSAERLKGVDSTLKIQPAKLEDSAVYLCASSLGYGAFFGQGTRLTVV.